This is a list of T cell receptor beta chains from one sample in a study of cytomegalovirus exposure and HLA in healthy donors. Measured with immunoSEQ multiplex PCR; TCRdb has only the in-frame clones, and not every one. The sample has approximately 150,000 clones; 77% are singletons. The sequenced sample consisted of PBMCs. These receptors originate from a woman in her 30s in good health and CMV-seropositive. Each CDR3 is given with its conserved first and last residue. The D gene is left open where the match is weak. Only part of the rows carry a size: once, few, many, or a class if the clone is expanded.

CDR3 protein | CDR3 DNA | J gene | clone size | V gene | D gene
CASSLLAGSDTQYF | TGTGCCAGCAGCTTACTAGCGGGATCAGATACGCAGTATTTT | TRBJ2-3 | - | TRBV11-2 | TRBD2
CASGLDRGGTDTQYF | TGTGCTAGTGGTTTGGACAGGGGTGGCACAGATACGCAGTATTTT | TRBJ2-3 | - | TRBV12-5 | TRBD1
CASSLPGTGGEQYF | TGCGCCAGCAGCTTGCCCGGGACAGGGGGAGAGCAGTACTTC | TRBJ2-7 | - | TRBV5-1 | TRBD1
CASSLGGDDEQFF | TGTGCCAGCAGCTTAGGGGGGGACGATGAGCAGTTCTTC | TRBJ2-1 | - | TRBV7-2 | -
CASSPAGPPEAFF | TGTGCCAGCAGTCCCGCAGGGCCTCCTGAAGCTTTCTTT | TRBJ1-1 | few | TRBV2 | -
CASSYDGLAGAYEQYF | TGTGCCAGCAGCTACGACGGGCTAGCGGGAGCTTACGAGCAGTACTTC | TRBJ2-7 | - | TRBV7-2 | TRBD2
CASSLEGAGGYTF | TGTGCCAGCAGCTTAGAGGGGGCGGGTGGCTACACCTTC | TRBJ1-2 | - | TRBV7-9 | TRBD1
CASSNPTGYTEAFF | TGCGCCAGCAGCAACCCGACAGGGTACACTGAAGCTTTCTTT | TRBJ1-1 | - | TRBV5-1 | TRBD1
CASSLSPTGPTEAFF | TGTGCCAGCAGTTTAAGCCCCACAGGGCCCACTGAAGCTTTCTTT | TRBJ1-1 | - | TRBV27 | -
CASSWPADRTNEKLFF | TGTGCCAGCAGCTGGCCAGCGGACAGAACTAATGAAAAACTGTTTTTT | TRBJ1-4 | - | TRBV11-2 | -
CASSQVRTSGKDEQFF | TGTGCCAGCAGCCAAGTCAGGACTAGCGGGAAAGATGAACAGTTCTTC | TRBJ2-1 | - | TRBV7-8 | TRBD2
CASSLRLAGTYEQYF | TGTGCCAGCAGTTTACGACTAGCGGGAACCTACGAGCAGTACTTC | TRBJ2-7 | once | TRBV6-5 | TRBD2
CASSYNLRELFF | TGTGCCAGCAGCTATAACCTACGGGAACTGTTTTTT | TRBJ1-4 | - | TRBV9 | -
CASSEGQASADTQYF | TGTGCCAGCAGTGAGGGACAGGCTTCCGCAGATACGCAGTATTTT | TRBJ2-3 | - | TRBV2 | TRBD1
CASSLVDTGANVLTF | TGTGCCAGCAGTTTAGTGGACACTGGGGCCAACGTCCTGACTTTC | TRBJ2-6 | - | TRBV28 | -
CASSPLRDRGETQYF | TGTGCCAGCTCACCACTCCGGGACAGGGGTGAGACCCAGTACTTC | TRBJ2-5 | - | TRBV18 | TRBD1
CASSDTGGLTEAFF | TGTGCCAGCAGTGATACGGGGGGCCTGACTGAAGCTTTCTTT | TRBJ1-1 | - | TRBV6-6 | -
CASSLTREDEQYF | TGTGCCAGCAGCTTAACGCGGGAAGACGAGCAGTACTTC | TRBJ2-7 | - | TRBV7-3 | -
CASAYDEKLFF | TGTGCCAGCGCGTATGATGAAAAACTGTTTTTT | TRBJ1-4 | - | TRBV7-9 | -
CSGSGGYEQYF | TGCAGTGGGTCGGGAGGGTACGAGCAGTACTTC | TRBJ2-7 | - | TRBV20-1 | TRBD2
CASSARGAGESAGELFF | TGTGCCAGCAGCGCCCGGGGTGCGGGAGAGTCGGCCGGGGAGCTGTTTTTT | TRBJ2-2 | - | TRBV13 | TRBD2
CASSYYGAWVNEQFF | TGTGCCAGCAGTTACTATGGGGCGTGGGTGAATGAGCAGTTCTTC | TRBJ2-1 | - | TRBV27 | -
CASSLGESTDTQYF | TGTGCCAGCAGCTTGGGGGAGAGCACAGATACGCAGTATTTT | TRBJ2-3 | few | TRBV5-6 | -
CASSADGTSGSTDTQYF | TGTGCCAGCAGCGCAGACGGGACTAGCGGGAGTACAGATACGCAGTATTTT | TRBJ2-3 | - | TRBV9 | TRBD2
CASSESGTSGLGYEQYF | TGTGCCAGCAGTGAATCGGGGACTAGCGGCCTGGGCTACGAGCAGTACTTC | TRBJ2-7 | - | TRBV6-1 | TRBD2
CASSPLAWGYTF | TGTGCCAGCAGCCCACTCGCGTGGGGCTACACCTTC | TRBJ1-2 | - | TRBV6-1 | -
CASSFIYEGSGQPQHF | TGTGCCAGCAGTTTTATTTACGAGGGCTCGGGGCAGCCCCAGCATTTT | TRBJ1-5 | - | TRBV28 | -